Following are 9 T cell receptor beta chains from one sample sequenced in a study of blood T cell repertoires in COVID-19. TCRdb's copy holds only in-frame clones and misses some; the assay was immunoSEQ multiplex PCR. The sample carries 150,000 to 200,000 clones, roughly 84% recorded once. Sequences were obtained from PBMCs or T cells enriched from blood (not recorded which). The receptors originated from a woman between 45 and 60 years old who had recovered from COVID-19.

The chain uses TRBV2 and TRBJ1-2, with 9 bases matching TRBD1. Trimming took 8 bases from V and 4 from J; bases not matched to a gene: 5. The CDR3 extends over 13 amino acids. Germline V gene sequence: CDR1 SNHLY, CDR2 FYNNEI. The CDR3 DNA reads TGTGCCAGCCGCGAGGACAGGGGCTATGGCTACACCTTC. Protein sequence: CASREDRGYGYTF.

The rearrangement uses TRBV7-3 and TRBJ2-3; TRBD1 might be the D (6 bases). The CDR3 length is 15 residues. V dropped 5 bases and J dropped 1 base, with 13 bases sitting between them. CDR1 is SGHTA and CDR2 is FQGTGA in the germline V gene. This CDR3 reads CASSPTGIGTDTQYF. For the CDR3, the DNA is TGTGCCAGCAGCCCAACAGGGATTGGCACAGATACGCAGTATTTT. The entire variable domain, with the rest obtained from reference TRBV7-3 and TRBJ2-3, is as follows: GAGVSQTPSNKVTEKGKYVELRCDPISGHTALYWYRQSLGQGPEFLIYFQGTGAADDSGLPNDRFFAVRPEGSVSTLKIQRTERGDSAVYLCASSPTGIGTDTQYFGPGTRLTVL.

The V gene is TRBV27, the J gene TRBJ2-1; 9 bases align to TRBD2. Per the germline V gene, CDR1 is MNHEY and CDR2 is SMNVEV (reference sequence). The CDR3 is 15 amino acids. Germline trimming cut 4 bases from V and 1 base from J; bases unmatched to any gene: 2. The CDR3 loop reads CASSSLAGSYNEQFF. The CDR3 coding sequence is TGTGCCAGCAGTTCCCTAGCGGGGTCCTACAATGAGCAGTTCTTC.

The rearrangement links TRBV6-2 or TRBV6-3 to TRBJ2-2; perhaps TRBD1 as D (6 bases). CDR3 size: 15 residues. Trimming shortened V by 2 bases and J by 4 bases, and 11 bases separated the two germline ends. The germline CDR1 and CDR2 sequences are MNHEY and SVGEGT. The CDR3 DNA sequence: TGTGCCAGCAGTTACAATACAGGGTTCACCGGGGAGCTGTTTTTT. Protein sequence: CASSYNTGFTGELFF.

This CDR3 reads CASSLVRGLAKNIQYF. CDR3 DNA: TGTGCCAGCAGCTTAGTTAGGGGCTTAGCCAAAAACATTCAGTACTTC. This sequence joins TRBV11-2 and TRBJ2-4; D is perhaps TRBD1 (5 bases). This CDR3 is 16 amino acids long. Germline CDR1 is SGHAT and CDR2 is FQNNGV. V was trimmed by 1 base and J by 0 bases, leaving 10 bases between them.

This clone was counted between two and nine times. The V and J genes are TRBV3-1 (or the pseudogene TRBV3-2) and TRBJ2-1; a possible D gene is TRBD2 (5 bases). This CDR3 spans 16 amino acids. Between the trimmed V and J ends, which lost 5 bases and 9 bases, there was a span of 23 bases. The germline V gene encodes CDR1 LGHDT and CDR2 YNNKEL (reference sequence). In DNA, the CDR3 is TGTGCCAGCAGCTTCAAAGGTAGTAGCGAGGTCAGTGAGCAGTTCTTC. It translates to CASSFKGSSEVSEQFF.

The DNA of the CDR3 is TGTGCCAGCAGTTACTCAGGGGCGATCACAGTCACTGAAGCTTTCTTT. Protein sequence: CASSYSGAITVTEAFF. This rearrangement joins TRBV6-5 to TRBJ1-1, with D possibly TRBD1 on 5 matching bases. The germline CDR1 and CDR2 sequences are MNHEY and SVGAGI. Trimming took 0 bases from V and 4 from J, leaving 15 bases between them. This CDR3 has 16 amino acids.

The chain recombines TRBV30 with TRBJ1-3, with D unclear. Trimming took 2 bases from V and 4 from J, leaving 3 bases between them. This CDR3 comprises 11 residues. Germline CDR1 and CDR2: GTSNPN and SVGIG (reference sequence). CDR3 DNA sequence: TGTGCCTGGAGTAGCGGAAACACCATATATTTT. It codes for CAWSSGNTIYF.

CDR3 in DNA: TGTGCCAGCAGCTCGTTAGCGGGAGTCGGCTACGAGCAGTACTTC. Its protein is CASSSLAGVGYEQYF. The chain joins TRBV11-2 to TRBJ2-7; 9 bases match TRBD2. The CDR3 has 15 residues. In germline, CDR1 is SGHAT, CDR2 FQNNGV. The junction had 7 bases not matched to a gene; V was cut back by 4 bases and J by 3 bases.